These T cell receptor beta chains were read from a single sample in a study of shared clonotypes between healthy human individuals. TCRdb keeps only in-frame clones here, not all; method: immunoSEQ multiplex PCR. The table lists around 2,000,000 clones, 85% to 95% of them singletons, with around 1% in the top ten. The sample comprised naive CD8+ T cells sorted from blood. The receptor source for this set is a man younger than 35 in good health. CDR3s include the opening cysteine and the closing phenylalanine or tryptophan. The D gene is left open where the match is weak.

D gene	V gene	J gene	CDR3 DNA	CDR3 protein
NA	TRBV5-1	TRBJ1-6	TGCGCCAGCAGCGATGGGGGAGGGGGAGGATCACCCCTCCACTTT	CASSDGGGGGSPLHF
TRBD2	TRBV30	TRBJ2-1	TGTGCCGGAAGACTAGCGGGGGGTCCCTACAATGAGCAGTTCTTC	CAGRLAGGPYNEQFF
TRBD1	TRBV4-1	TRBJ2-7	TGCGCCAGCAGCCAAGATGGTCAGGGGGATTCCTACGAGCAGTACTTC	CASSQDGQGDSYEQYF
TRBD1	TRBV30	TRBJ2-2	TGTGCCTGGAGTACCGGGACAGGGGTCACCGGGGAGCTGTTTTTT	CAWSTGTGVTGELFF
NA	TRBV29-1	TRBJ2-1	TGCAGCGTTGAAGTGGATAACTACAATGAGCAGTTCTTC	CSVEVDNYNEQFF
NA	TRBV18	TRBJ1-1	TGTGCCAGCTCCAAGACAGGTAACACTGAAGCTTTCTTT	CASSKTGNTEAFF
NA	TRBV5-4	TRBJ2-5	TGTGCCAGCAGCTTGGCAGGGTGGGAGACCCAGTACTTC	CASSLAGWETQYF
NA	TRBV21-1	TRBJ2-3	TGTGCCAGCAGCAAATCGAGCTCCGGGGCCCCGGATACGCAGTATTTT	CASSKSSSGAPDTQYF
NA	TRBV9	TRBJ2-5	TGTGCCAGCAGCGTAGTGCCGGGGTCAGAGACCCAGTACTTC	CASSVVPGSETQYF
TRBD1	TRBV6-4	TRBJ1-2	TGTGCCAGCAGTGCCCGGGACAGGGAGATGTATGGCTACACCTTC	CASSARDREMYGYTF
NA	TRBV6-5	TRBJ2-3	TGTGCCAGCACCTCCATGGGTTTCGGGGCAGATACGCAGTATTTT	CASTSMGFGADTQYF
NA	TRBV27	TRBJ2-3	TGTGCCAGCAGTGTACTCTCCGGAGTCACAGATACGCAGTATTTT	CASSVLSGVTDTQYF
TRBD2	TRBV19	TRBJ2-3	TGTGCCAGTAGAGGACTAGCGTCCCCAGATACGCAGTATTTT	CASRGLASPDTQYF